This TCR beta chain was recovered during a study of T cell responses to AZD1222 COVID-19 vaccine listed by TCRdb under 2021. Context from the whole study: TCR sequencing was performed for 230 to 250 trial participants, of whom roughly 200 were given two doses of AZD1222 and approximately 25 were given two doses of MenACWY control vaccine. Trial participants were enrolled by age into subgroups of 18-55, 56-69 and 70-plus years, and 148, 28 and 57 TCR-sequenced participants, respectively, were included in these subgroups.

The CDR3 regions of human TCRbeta chains were analyzed by immunosequencing. The published analysis was carried out like this. Repertoire TCRs were checked for matches against a reference library of SARS-CoV-2-specific TCRs that had been generated using the MIRA antigen-specificity platform. Breadth was defined as the fraction of unique TCRs that were SARS-CoV-2-associated. Depth was defined as the fraction of total T cells that were SARS-CoV-2-associated. Using the MIRA data, each spike-specific TCR was mapped to the spike region that the TCR reacts to and placed in a CD4 or CD8 class. Log10-transformed breadth and depth values were compared by one-way ANOVA with Sidak's multiple comparisons tests. TCRdb took this table from immuneACCESS and kept in-frame rearrangements with V and J called. Such tables lack part of the clones; where checked against another copy, unresolved V genes explain under half of the gap, and the rest is unexplained. The D gene and trimming were derived from the DNA, and the V and J assignments and clone size from that table. The sample table lists some 200,000 clones, 88% of them with a count of one. 25% to 30% of the sample lies in the top ten.

Of note for this clone: What this receptor recognizes is not known. No much larger clone exists at a distance of one base, and base qualities are not known.

The meaning of the sample's time point label: about 28 days (+/-7) after the second vaccine dose. AZD1222 recipients given second doses at about 4 weeks or at about 12 weeks were pooled, since spike-specific TCR depth and breadth were not found to differ between the two schedules. The vaccinee samples were drawn from two UK trials, COV001 and COV002, one of which was a single-blind randomized controlled phase 2/3 trial testing AZD1222 (ChAdOx1 nCoV-19) in healthy adults. For TCRbeta chain sequencing, PBMC samples from trial participants were taken at day 0 and at day 28 after the second dose. The CDR3 contains 15 residues, cysteine and phenylalanine counted. Kept here is only the CDR3 DNA, which spans 45 bases and is read in frame from base 1. Reading the germline V gene gives CDR1 MGHRA and CDR2 YSYEKL. V loses 5 bases of germline sequence and J loses 4 bases, and the interval between the two ends is 12 bases.

Study-wide conclusions, independent of this receptor: Nearly half of unique spike-specific TCRs reportedly recognized epitopes outside regions mutated in the B.1.351 and B.1.1.7 variants. Spike-specific TCR breadth and depth rose significantly after two AZD1222 doses compared with day 0 and with MenACWY recipients. Conclusions about previously exposed vaccinees were limited because only a handful of AZD1222 recipients were SARS-CoV-2 seropositive at baseline. Participants were mostly white British and included more females than males, and it was suggested by the authors that clonal diversity may have been underestimated. The 56-69-year group was small, and its depth increase did not reach significance, likely because of low power. The vaccine-associated CD4 TCRs covered the entire spike protein, and the dominant responses fell in regions 160-218 and 743-854. Because no day 14 peak-response samples were available, the repertoires could be characterized only after the peak T cell response.

This sequence uses TRBV4-1 and TRBJ2-6; the D gene cannot be named for sure. This receptor was taken from an adult who received the AZD1222 COVID-19 vaccine. Specimen: peripheral blood, collected 28 days after the second AZD1222 dose. The encoded CDR3 is CASSSSVVGANVLTF. The DNA sequence is given as TGCGCCAGCAGCTCCTCGGTGGTAGGGGCCAACGTCCTGACTTTC.